This TCR beta chain was sequenced for a study of cytomegalovirus exposure and HLA in healthy donors. Study-wide findings and caveats: Later analysis demonstrated an association between a missense DCLRE1C variant and TCR beta V- and J-gene trimming. A prior analysis recorded that most TCR beta V segments were productive about 87% or about 30% of the time.

In the PCR, 60 Vbeta and 13 Jbeta primers were used. Measured with immunoSEQ multiplex PCR; TCRdb has only the in-frame clones, and not every one. The repertoire holds some 200,000 clones, with around four fifths as singletons. J lost 6 bases, V lost 3 bases, and 11 bases had no gene match. The germline V gene has CDR1 SGHNT and CDR2 YYREEE (reference sequence). The CDR3 spans 16 residues. About this clone: The target antigen is unknown.

This clonotype originated in a man aged 45-65 years in good health and CMV-seronegative. The chain is built from TRBV5-4 and TRBJ1-4, with 7 bases identical to TRBD1. The specimen sequenced was PBMCs. CDR3 sequence (DNA): TGTGCCAGCAGCTATATAGGACAAGGGGGCTATGAAAAACTGTTTTTT. Protein sequence: CASSYIGQGGYEKLFF.